Listed here are 15 T cell receptor beta chains from one sample, sequenced in a study of T cells expressing NK-cell markers. TCRdb reworked the 5' RACE reads into one entry per CDR3 protein, no DNA. Its listing shows about 260,000 distinct CDR3 sequences. Sequenced material: blood T cells: a sorted CD56 or NKG2C T cell subset, CD4+ or CD8+ T cells, or bulk PBMC T cells (not recorded which). The origin of the receptors is a woman aged 18 to 69 in good health.

The rearrangement uses TRBV5-1 and TRBJ1-4; without DNA, the TCRdb call of TRBD1 cannot be checked. CDR3 length: 12 residues. Germline V lookup: CDR1 SGHRS, CDR2 YFSETQ. This CDR3 reads CASSLGQGKLFF.

V and J are TRBV4-2 and TRBJ1-1. This CDR3 has 14 amino acids. Germline CDR1 reads LGHNA; CDR2 reads YNFKEQ. The CDR3 reads CASRISLGNTEAFF.

The V and J genes are TRBV7-3 and TRBJ1-6. The germline CDR1 and CDR2 sequences are SGHTA and FQGTGA. This CDR3 has 12 amino acids. The CDR3 protein is CASSLIGSPLHF.

This chain joins TRBV15 and TRBJ2-3; TCRdb indicates TRBD1, and absent DNA this call remains unverified. The CDR3 totals 17 residues. The V gene's germline CDR1 is LNHNV and CDR2 YYDKDF (reference sequence). This CDR3 reads CATSAFQSRGLTDTQYF.

This rearrangement joins TRBV7-2 to TRBJ2-7; absent DNA, TCRdb's TRBD1 call cannot be checked. There are 15 residues in the CDR3. Looked up from germline, CDR1 is SGHTA and CDR2 is FQGNSA. This chain's CDR3 is CASSPGWLDSYEQYF.

CDR3 amino acids: CASSADASGYTDTQYF. The chain couples TRBV9 to TRBJ2-3; lacking DNA, the TRBD2 call made by TCRdb goes unchecked. The CDR3 consists of 16 residues. Germline CDR1 SGDLS, CDR2 YYNGEE.

The gene calls are TRBV27 and TRBJ2-4; TCRdb designates TRBD1, a call that cannot be tested without DNA. In germline, CDR1 is MNHEY, CDR2 SMNVEV (reference sequence). The CDR3 is 15 residues long. The CDR3 is CASSYKGGAKNIQYF.

CDR3 sequence reads: CASSTWTGGSNQPQHF. The V and J genes are TRBV6-2 or TRBV6-3 and TRBJ1-5; TCRdb's D gene call, TRBD1, goes unchecked for lack of DNA. Germline V gives CDR1 MNHEY, CDR2 SVGEGT. The CDR3 contains 16 residues.

V usage is TRBV7-3 and J usage is TRBJ1-1; with no DNA, the TCRdb D assignment of TRBD1 cannot be verified. The CDR3 consists of 13 residues. Germline lookup yields CDR1 SGHTA and CDR2 FQGTGA. CDR3 loop: CATSLSGDTEAFF.

The chain combines TRBV7-7 with TRBJ2-5; TCRdb proposes TRBD1, but this gene call is untestable without DNA. CDR1 and CDR2 (germline): SSHAT, FNYEAQ (reference sequence). The CDR3 covers 14 residues. This CDR3 reads CASSPGQHKETQYF.

The gene calls are TRBV7-7 and TRBJ2-1; TCRdb lists TRBD1, though no DNA is available to test this call. This CDR3 comprises 15 residues. Germline values: CDR1 SSHAT, CDR2 FNYEAQ (reference sequence). The CDR3 reads CASSFHQGEWGEQFF.

This sequence joins TRBV27 and TRBJ1-1. Germline V gene sequence: CDR1 MNHEY, CDR2 SMNVEV (reference sequence). This CDR3 spans 14 amino acids. The CDR3 loop reads CASSLGFSATEAFF.

The chain has TRBV3-1 and TRBJ2-3; checking the TCRdb D call of TRBD1 is not possible without DNA. The CDR3 extends over 16 amino acids. Germline CDR1 is LGHDT and CDR2 is YNNKEL (reference sequence). CDR3 protein: CASSQPGGSSTDTQYF.

The chain joins TRBV12-3 or TRBV12-4 to TRBJ2-1; no DNA is available, so the TRBD2 call from TCRdb remains unchecked. The CDR3 loop spans 19 amino acids. The CDR3 loop reads CASSLSPGLAGGPDNEQFF.

The chain combines TRBV9 with TRBJ2-7; the TCRdb call, TRBD2, lacks DNA for checking. This CDR3 has 16 amino acids. In germline, CDR1 is SGDLS, CDR2 YYNGEE. The chain's CDR3 is CASSGSDSGRKNEQYF.